The next 12 T cell receptor beta chains were all read from a single sample in a study of read filtering for tumor transcriptome and immune sequencing. The library was built from roughly 400 ng RNA with molecular barcoded adaptors for alpha/delta and beta/gamma chains. Each CDR3 protein is one row after TCRdb ran MiXCR on the reads. The sample includes 15,000 to 20,000 distinct CDR3 sequences, about 20% seen only once; the top ten take more than 20%. What was sequenced was a population of CD138-negative cells sorted from bone marrow. Every receptor here comes from a donor at least 40 years old with multiple myeloma.

Remarks on this clonotype: This may come from a read error, since a much larger clone is one base off. The chain joins TRBV5-1 to TRBJ2-1, with 10 bases aligning to TRBD2. The V and J ends lost 0 bases and 5 bases, in that order; junction bases with no gene match: 2. Germline-derived CDR1 and CDR2 are SGHRS and YFSETQ. The CDR3 extends over 15 amino acids. This CDR3 is CASSLAGLAHNEQFF. The CDR3 bases are TGCGCCAGCAGCTTGGCGGGACTAGCGCACAATGAGCAGTTCTTC.

This clonotype showed up many times. The V and J genes are TRBV29-1 and TRBJ2-1, with 11 nucleotides matching TRBD2. This CDR3 region has 14 residues. Trimming took 2 bases from V and 8 from J; bases not matched to a gene: 5. CDR1 SQVTM and CDR2 ANQGSEA come from the germline V gene. In DNA form, the CDR3 reads TGCAGCGTTGAAAGGCTAGCGGGAGGTGATGAGCAGTTCTTC. It codes for CSVERLAGGDEQFF.

By share, this clonotype ranks as medium-sized. CDR3 in amino acids: CASSYLASGYNEQFF. The CDR3, as DNA: TGTGCCAGCAGTTACTTGGCTAGCGGCTACAATGAGCAGTTCTTC. V usage is TRBV6-5 and J usage is TRBJ2-1, with 7 bases fitting TRBD2. V shed 1 base, J shed 3 bases, and the junction held 3 bases outside the gene matches. The CDR3 extends over 15 amino acids. CDR1 is MNHEY and CDR2 is SVGAGI in the germline V gene.

As to this clonotype: This likely came from a read error, as a far larger clone is one base away. V usage is TRBV6-2 or TRBV6-3 and J usage is TRBJ1-3; D remains unclear. The CDR3 runs to 16 residues. Per germline, CDR1 MNHEY and CDR2 SVGEGT. The CDR3 is CARSYGGPFSGNTIYF. DNA of the CDR3: TGTGCCCGCAGTTATGGCGGACCTTTCTCTGGAAACACCATATATTTT.

The chain combines TRBV29-1 with TRBJ2-7, with D possibly matching TRBD1 (5 bases). CDR3 length: 11 amino acids. Germline CDR1 SQVTM, CDR2 ANQGSEA. Trimming shortened V by 5 bases and J by 2 bases, and 7 bases separated the two germline ends. Written as DNA, the CDR3 is TGCAGCGTTAGGACAACCTACGAGCAGTACTTC. Protein product: CSVRTTYEQYF.

This clonotype was picked up a small number of times. The chain employs TRBV13 and TRBJ2-1; 10 nucleotides align to TRBD2. Trimming cost V 3 bases and J 7 bases; bases outside gene matches: 6. Germline CDR1 and CDR2: PRHDT and FYEKMQ (reference sequence). The CDR3 is 15 residues long. The CDR3 sequence is CASSFTGLAENEQFF. CDR3 DNA sequence: TGTGCCAGCAGCTTTACTGGACTAGCGGAGAATGAGCAGTTCTTC.

This clonotype was observed a handful of times. The V call is TRBV7-9, the J call TRBJ2-2, with 10 bases matching TRBD2. V lost 4 bases, J lost 1 base, and 3 bases stayed unmatched. CDR3 length: 16 residues. Germline V gene data show CDR1 as SEHNR and CDR2 as FQNEAQ (reference sequence). In DNA form, the CDR3 reads TGTGCCAGCAGCTCCCGACTAGCGGGGAACACCGGGGAGCTGTTTTTT. It specifies CASSSRLAGNTGELFF.

Concerning this clonotype: Given a much more abundant clone one base away, this may be a read error. This sequence joins TRBV5-1 and TRBJ2-7; 9 bases map to TRBD1. Looked up from germline, CDR1 is SGHRS and CDR2 is YFSETQ. The CDR3 contains 14 residues. CDR3 in DNA: TGCGCCAGCGGCTTCCGGGACAGGGCCTGGGGGCAGTACTTC. Its translation: CASGFRDRAWGQYF.

In its sample, this clonotype was seen many times. This chain links TRBV29-1 with TRBJ2-1, with 12 bases identical to TRBD2. Germline V lookup: CDR1 SQVTM, CDR2 ANQGSEA. The CDR3 length is 16 residues. J was trimmed by 4 bases and V by 8 bases; bases with no gene match: 12. In DNA form, the CDR3 reads TGCAGCTCATACGTCCCACTAGCGGGAGGTTACAATGAGCAGTTCTTC. Translated, it gives CSSYVPLAGGYNEQFF.

This clonotype was recorded many times. The chain uses TRBV20-1 and TRBJ1-5, with TRBD1 identical over 10 bases. In germline, CDR1 is DFQATT, CDR2 SNEGSKA (reference sequence). J lost 5 bases, V lost 1 base, and 8 bases had no gene match. This CDR3 is 16 amino acids long. The CDR3 sequence: CSARAWDRGVDQPQHF. DNA for the CDR3: TGCAGTGCTAGAGCGTGGGACAGGGGCGTGGATCAGCCCCAGCATTTT.

This clonotype has ten or more counts. The rearrangement uses TRBV29-1 and TRBJ2-2; perhaps TRBD2 as D (6 bases). This CDR3 comprises 13 residues. V was pared by 1 base and J by 6 bases, with 9 bases between. Germline V lookup: CDR1 SQVTM, CDR2 ANQGSEA. CDR3 in amino acids: CSVEAGAAGELFF. The DNA for the CDR3 is TGCAGCGTTGAAGCGGGAGCGGCCGGGGAGCTGTTTTTT.

In its sample, this clonotype was seen a few times. The junction departs from germline at one end; a sequencing error may be responsible. This rearrangement joins TRBV5-1 to TRBJ2-3; no reliable D call. From germline, CDR1 is SGHRS and CDR2 YFSETQ. CDR3 length: 11 residues. The CDR3 is CASSLSGPNYF. The DNA of the CDR3 is TGCGCCAGCAGCCTGTCCGGGCCAAACTACTTT.